Shown below are 32 T cell receptor beta chains from a single sample sequenced in a study of tumor and adjacent non-tumor tissue in lung cancer. The template was RNA from unsorted bulk tissue. Three rounds of nested PCR, following a modified ARM-PCR protocol, produced the TCRbeta library. TCRdb fed the multiplex PCR reads into MiXCR, producing one record per CDR3 protein. The repertoire holds 110,000 or so distinct CDR3 sequences, with more than 60% as singletons. Sequencing used lung tumor tissue. The source of these receptors is an older woman with non-small cell lung cancer.

Note on this clonotype: One end of the junction varies from germline; a read error may be responsible. The CDR3 region has the DNA TGCGCCCGCAGCCAAGCGACTAGCGGGGCAGATAAGCAGTATTTT. It yields the protein CARSQATSGADKQYF. The chain recombines TRBV4-3 with TRBJ2-3; 11 nucleotides line up with TRBD2. The length of the CDR3 is 15 residues. CDR1 is LGHNA, CDR2 YSLEER, per germline.

The chain has TRBV14 and TRBJ1-2, with TRBD1 matching 7 bases. Germline lookup yields CDR1 SGHDN and CDR2 FVKESK. The CDR3 is made up of 13 amino acids. After removal of 7 bases from V and 8 bases from J, the junction contained 10 bases not matched to a gene. CDR3 protein: CASNPQGLVGYTF. DNA of the CDR3: TGTGCCAGCAACCCACAGGGGCTGGTGGGCTACACCTTC.

Concerning this clonotype: The junction does not match germline at one end; this may be a read error. This chain connects TRBV6-5 to TRBJ2-3, with D unclear. From germline, CDR1 is MNHEY and CDR2 SVGAGI. The CDR3 is 11 amino acids. The CDR3 nucleotides read TGTCCCAGCAGTTCCCAAGATACGCAGTATTTC. This gives the protein CPSSSQDTQYF.

As for this clonotype: This may come from a read error, since a much larger clone is one base off. This chain connects TRBV5-4 to TRBJ1-6; D uncertain. Per germline, CDR1 SGHNT and CDR2 YYREEE (reference sequence). V lost 4 bases and J lost 6, with 14 bases in between. The length of the CDR3 is 15 residues. The CDR3 here is CASSAGREGNSPLHF. The CDR3, as DNA: TGTGCCAGCAGCGCGGGGAGGGAGGGTAATTCACCCCTCCACTTT. The full variable domain, rest sourced from reference TRBV5-4 and TRBJ1-6, is ETGVTQSPTHLIKTRGQQVTLRCSSQSGHNTVSWYQQALGQGPQFIFQYYREEENGRGNFPPRFSGLQFPNYSSELNVNALELDDSALYLCASSAGREGNSPLHFGNGTRLTVT.

A note on this clonotype: With a much larger clone just one base away, this may be a read error. This chain uses TRBV4-1 with TRBJ2-7; D is uncertain. The CDR3 has 15 amino acids. Germline V CDR1 and CDR2: MGHRA, YSYEKL. Trimming left V 0 bases short and J 2 bases short, with 11 bases between. In nucleotides, the CDR3 is TGCGCCAGCAGCCAAGATTGGTCCGGAGCCTACGAGCAGTACTTC. This sequence encodes CASSQDWSGAYEQYF.

The chain is built from TRBV4-3 and TRBJ1-6, with TRBD1 matching 10 bases. The CDR3 extends over 15 amino acids. CDR1 and CDR2 from the germline V gene are LGHNA and YSLEER. V lost 10 bases and J lost 10; bases outside the gene matches: 13. The CDR3 bases are TGCGCCAATAGCCCCGGGGACAGGGGAAAGTCACCCCTCCACTTT. It translates to CANSPGDRGKSPLHF.

The rearrangement uses TRBV20-1 and TRBJ2-2; a weak D match, TRBD1 (6 bases). V was trimmed by 4 bases and J by 15 bases, leaving 18 bases between them. CDR3 length: 12 residues. The V gene's germline CDR1 is DFQATT and CDR2 SNEGSKA (reference sequence). CDR3 region: CSAIGQTGVMFF. CDR3 coding DNA: TGCAGTGCTATTGGACAGACCGGGGTGATGTTTTTT.

As concerns this clonotype: Lacking the conserved final phenylalanine or tryptophan, this CDR3 likely reflects a read error. The chain is built from TRBV28 and TRBJ1-1; D remains unclear. V was shortened by 6 bases and J by 0 bases, with 5 bases between the two germline ends. The V gene's germline CDR1 is MDHEN and CDR2 SYDVKM. The CDR3 is made up of 12 amino acids. The CDR3: CASRDMNTEAFL. The CDR3 nucleotides are TGTGCCAGCAGAGACATGAACACTGAAGCTTTCTTA.

Worth noting for this clonotype: Germline is not matched at one junction end, which may reflect a read error. The V and J genes are TRBV6-6 and TRBJ2-7; TRBD2 aligns across 8 bases. The CDR3 totals 15 residues. Germline CDR1 is MNHNY and CDR2 is SVGAGI (reference sequence). The CDR3 DNA follows: TGTGCCAGTAGTTACGGGACTAGTGTTTCCTACGATCAGTACTTC. Translating it yields CASSYGTSVSYDQYF.

This clonotype has ten or more counts. The J gene is TRBJ1-4, the V gene TRBV4-1; D unresolved. With 1 base removed from V and 8 bases from J, the gap between germline ends came to 14 bases. The CDR3 runs 15 residues. Germline V lookup: CDR1 MGHRA, CDR2 YSYEKL. CDR3 sequence: CASSQGASYGEKLFF. The CDR3 DNA is TGCGCCAGCAGCCAAGGGGCAAGCTACGGAGAAAAACTGTTTTTT.

The chain has TRBV6-2 or TRBV6-3 and TRBJ2-5, with 7 nucleotides matching TRBD1. Germline V gene data show CDR1 as MNHEY and CDR2 as SVGEGT. Germline trimming cut 5 bases from V and 2 bases from J; bases unmatched to any gene: 8. This CDR3 region has 15 residues. In DNA form, the CDR3 reads TGTGCCAGCAGTAGGACTGGGGGACAGCAAGAGACCCAGTACTTC. This encodes CASSRTGGQQETQYF.

To note about this clonotype: A much larger clone differs by one base, so this may be a read error. Given the absence of the conserved phenylalanine or tryptophan at the CDR3 end, a read error is likely. V gene TRBV20-1 combines with J gene TRBJ2-3; unclear D gene. Germline CDR1 DFQATT, CDR2 SNEGSKA (reference sequence). The CDR3 runs 13 residues. Trimming took 1 base from V and 2 from J, leaving 7 bases between them. The CDR3 DNA is TGCAGTGCTAGAGGGCTAGACACAGATACGCAGTATTCT. Translated: CSARGLDTDTQYS.

In its sample, this clonotype was seen a few times. This is likely a read error, given that the CDR3 carries no conserved phenylalanine or tryptophan at its end. The chain couples TRBV11-3 to TRBJ2-3; TRBD2 might be the D (6 bases). The CDR3 extends over 15 amino acids. CDR1 is SGHNT and CDR2 is YENEEA in the germline V gene. The CDR3 nucleotides are TGTGCCAGCAGCCCTGCCGGGCAGGGAGGTCATACACAGTATTCT. Amino acid sequence: CASSPAGQGGHTQYS.

At least ten counts were recorded for this clonotype. The chain joins TRBV6-2 or TRBV6-3 to TRBJ2-7, with D possibly being TRBD2 (5 bases). V gave up 3 bases and J gave up 9 bases, with 18 bases separating them. This CDR3 is 14 amino acids long. The germline V gene encodes CDR1 MNHEY and CDR2 SVGEGT. This CDR3 reads CASSYKATRDAQYF. Here the CDR3 DNA reads TGTGCCAGCAGTTATAAGGCAACTAGAGATGCGCAGTACTTC.

In the case of this clonotype: A much larger clone lies one base from this, so it may be a read error. This sequence joins TRBV6-1 and TRBJ2-3, with unresolved D. The CDR3 has 14 amino acids. CDR1 is MNHNS and CDR2 is SASEGT in the germline V gene. Between the trimmed V and J ends, which lost 3 bases and 2 bases, there was a span of 9 bases. Written as DNA, the CDR3 is TGTGCCAGCAGTGATGGCCGACCCACAGATACGCAGTATTTT. It yields the protein CASSDGRPTDTQYF.

This clonotype was detected only a few times. It may be a read error: a sequence one base away is much more abundant. The chain carries TRBV6-2 or TRBV6-3 and TRBJ2-3, with D perhaps TRBD2 (6 bases). Germline CDR1 MNHEY, CDR2 SVGEGT. The CDR3 totals 15 residues. Trimming cost V 8 bases and J 1 base, with 16 bases left between them. This CDR3 reads CASQLVGGGTDTQYF. The CDR3 DNA reads TGTGCCAGCCAACTAGTCGGGGGAGGCACAGATACGCAGTATTTT.

This clonotype came up once. A single base separates this from a much larger clone, so it may be a read error. CDR3 nucleotides: TGTCCCAGCAGTTTTTTCAGTTTTAAGGAAAAACTGTTTTTT. Its protein is CPSSFFSFKEKLFF. This sequence joins TRBV12-3 or TRBV12-4 and TRBJ1-4; D remains ambiguous. The CDR3 length is 14 residues.

A few counts support this clonotype. The junction and the germline gene differ at one end; a read error may be behind it. The rearrangement joins TRBV11-2 to TRBJ2-3; D is uncertain. The CDR3 sequence is 16 residues long. Germline CDR1 reads SGHAT; CDR2 reads FQNNGV. CDR3 protein: CASSPNSVISSDTLYF. The CDR3 bases are TGTGCCAGCAGCCCCAACAGCGTAATTAGCTCAGATACGCTGTATTTT. Full variable domain (outside the CDR3, taken from reference TRBV11-2 and TRBJ2-3): EAGVAQSPRYKIIEKRQSVAFWCNPISGHATLYWYQQILGQGPKLLIQFQNNGVVDDSQLPKDRFSAERLKGVDSTLKIQPAKLEDSAVYLCASSPNSVISSDTLYFGPGTRLTVL.

Ten or more counts support this clonotype. The chain couples TRBV6-1 to TRBJ2-1; 8 bases match TRBD1. V gave up 5 bases and J gave up 8 bases; unmatched junction bases: 5. Germline CDR1 is MNHNS and CDR2 is SASEGT. The CDR3 length is 13 residues. The CDR3 DNA reads TGTGCCAGCAGTAAGGACAGGGAATATGAGCAGTTCTTC. Amino acids: CASSKDREYEQFF.

As concerns this clonotype: A much larger clone sits a single nucleotide away, making a read error possible. The chain has TRBV5-1 and TRBJ2-3; the D is unclear. This CDR3 spans 14 amino acids. Germline V gene sequence: CDR1 SGHRS, CDR2 YFSETQ. Trimming took off 2 bases at V and 2 bases at J, with 9 bases between the two ends. DNA of the CDR3: TGCGCCAGCAGCTTCAACAGCCTCACAGATACGCAGTATTTT. Its protein is CASSFNSLTDTQYF.

There are many counts of this clonotype. The chain combines TRBV20-1 with TRBJ2-5, with 9 bases that match TRBD2. CDR3 size: 14 residues. J gave up 4 bases and V 1 base, and 4 bases lay outside the gene matches. Germline-derived CDR1 and CDR2 are DFQATT and SNEGSKA (reference sequence). CDR3 coding DNA: TGCAGTGCTAGAGCCCCGACTAGCGGAGAGACCCAGTACTTC. It translates to CSARAPTSGETQYF.

With respect to this clonotype: Germline is not matched at one junction end, which may reflect a read error. The chain is built from TRBV20-1 and TRBJ1-6; D gene ambiguous. The CDR3 is 17 residues long. The V gene's germline CDR1 is DFQATT and CDR2 SNEGSKA (reference sequence). CDR3 coding DNA: TGCAGTGCTAGAGGTAATACCCTTGCTGTATATAATTCGCCCCTCCACTTT. This encodes CSARGNTLAVYNSPLHF.

This clonotype was seen only once. Its ends do not fully match the called genes, so a read error is possible. The chain has TRBV20-1 and TRBJ2-1; possible D gene TRBD2, 5 bases. The CDR3 runs 14 residues. The germline V gene has CDR1 DFQATT and CDR2 SNEGSKA (reference sequence). This chain's CDR3 is CSSRDGRGLNEQFF. As DNA, the CDR3 is TGCAGTTCTAGAGACGGTCGGGGTTTGAATGAACAGTTCTTC.

Notes on this clonotype: The junction departs from the called germline gene at one end, perhaps through a read error. The chain has TRBV6-6 and TRBJ2-7, with 7 bases that match TRBD1. CDR1 is MNHNY, CDR2 SVGAGI, per germline (reference sequence). The CDR3 extends over 15 amino acids. CDR3 region: CASSRQTGRDYEQYF. Written as DNA, the CDR3 is TGTGCCAGCAGTCGCCAGACAGGGCGTGACTACGAGCAGTACTTT.

Comment on this clonotype: One end of the junction is discordant with germline, which a read error may explain. This sequence joins TRBV29-1 and TRBJ1-2, with D maybe TRBD1 (5 bases). Germline assignment: CDR1 SQVTM and CDR2 ANQGSEA. The CDR3 length is 14 residues. The CDR3 bases are TGCAGCATCGTCCTCGGCGGGGGGACCTATGGCTACACATTC. Its translation is CSIVLGGGTYGYTF. The entire variable domain, with the rest obtained from reference TRBV29-1 and TRBJ1-2, is as follows: SAVISQKPSRDICQRGTSLTIQCQVDSQVTMMFWYRQQPGQSLTLIATANQGSEATYESGFVIDKFPISRPNLTFSTLTVSNMSPEDSSIYLCSIVLGGGTYGYTFGSGTRLTVV.

Remarks on this clonotype: With a much larger clone just one base away, this may be a read error. This chain uses TRBV6-1 with TRBJ2-7; D remains unclear. Germline V gene lookup returns CDR1 MNHNS and CDR2 SASEGT. The length of the CDR3 is 14 residues. The CDR3: CDSSEEPRSNEQYF. The CDR3 DNA reads TGTGACAGCAGTGAAGAGCCCAGAAGTAACGAGCAGTACTTC.

Of note for this clonotype: A read error is possible here, since a much larger clone lies one base away. This chain connects TRBV5-6 to TRBJ2-5; 10 positions agree with TRBD2. Germline V lookup: CDR1 SGHDT, CDR2 YYEEEE. This CDR3 has 18 residues. Trimming removed 1 base from V and 3 bases from J; junction bases left unmatched: 12. DNA of the CDR3: TGTGCCAGCAGCTTGACCAGGCTAGCGGGGGAACAGAAAGAGACCCAGTACTTC. It is translated as CASSLTRLAGEQKETQYF.

Concerning this clonotype itself: A read error is possible here, since a much larger clone lies one base away. This chain links TRBV28 with TRBJ2-2; TRBD2 aligns across 12 bases. The CDR3 length is 14 residues. The germline CDR1 and CDR2 sequences are MDHEN and SYDVKM. CDR3 DNA: TGTACCAGCAGTTCCCTAGCGGGAGGGCCTACCCTGTTTTTT. Translated, it gives CTSSSLAGGPTLFF.

As to this clonotype: A much larger clone differs from this one at a single base, so this may be a read error. The chain links TRBV20-1 to TRBJ1-2, with a tentative D call TRBD1 (5 bases). Germline lookup yields CDR1 DFQATT and CDR2 SNEGSKA (reference sequence). This CDR3 region has 12 residues. The CDR3 nucleotides are TGCAGTACTAGTCTGGGGCTGAATGGCTACACCTTC. It codes for CSTSLGLNGYTF.

Concerning this clonotype: A read error is likely, as this CDR3 ends without the conserved phenylalanine or tryptophan. The V call is TRBV7-9, the J call TRBJ1-1; D is unclear. CDR3 length equals 13 residues. Germline CDR1 is SEHNR and CDR2 is FQNEAQ (reference sequence). CDR3 region: CASSSIMNTEAFS. The CDR3 nucleotides read TGTGCTAGCAGTTCTATCATGAACACTGAAGCTTTCTCT.

The CDR3 loop reads CVSSFSGSYNEQFF. CDR3 nucleotide sequence: TGTGTCAGTAGCTTTAGCGGTTCCTACAATGAGCAGTTCTTC. The chain couples TRBV11-2 to TRBJ2-1; D possibly corresponds to TRBD2 (6 bases). The germline V gene has CDR1 SGHAT and CDR2 FQNNGV. The CDR3 length is 14 residues.

Note on this clonotype: Being one base from a much bigger clone, this may be a read error. The genes are TRBV6-2 or TRBV6-3 and TRBJ2-2; D may match TRBD1 or TRBD2 (6 bases each). The CDR3 is 13 residues long. The V and J ends lost 6 bases and 7 bases respectively, with 12 bases between them. Germline loops: CDR1 MNHEY, CDR2 SVGEGT. The CDR3 reads CASRKGGNGELFF. The DNA of the CDR3 is TGTGCCAGCAGAAAGGGGGGTAACGGGGAGCTGTTTTTT.